This note documents a single T cell receptor beta chain sequence. The cohort comprised adults aged about 18 to 100 years residing in 20 to 25 US areas. This entry comes from a study of blood T cell repertoires in COVID-19. The CDR3 length is 16 residues. Deletions cut 2 bases from V and 2 bases from J, with 12 bases between. Germline CDR1 and CDR2: SNHLY and FYNNEI. This table comes from immunoSEQ multiplex PCR, and its TCRdb copy is limited to in-frame clones, with some not included. Of 200,000 to 300,000 clones listed, about nine tenths were seen once; the top ten hold approximately 1.7%. Sequencing used PBMCs or T cells enriched from blood (not recorded which). The clonotype comes from a man aged 35-49 years who had recovered from COVID-19. This chain uses TRBV2 with TRBJ2-2; D possibly corresponds to TRBD1 (6 bases). The CDR3 nucleotides are TGTGCCAGCAGTGAAATGGGGGCCCTTAACACCGGGGAGCTGTTTTTT. Translated, it gives CASSEMGALNTGELFF.